This paragraph covers one T cell receptor (beta chain) sequence. The sample originates from a study of blood T cell repertoires in COVID-19. TCRdb keeps only in-frame clones here, not all; method: immunoSEQ multiplex PCR. Here the sample spans around 250,000 clones, around 89% being singletons. The germline V and J ends were trimmed by 0 bases and 11 bases, with 10 bases remaining between them. Germline V gene data show CDR1 as SGHDN and CDR2 as FVKESK. This CDR3 region has 12 residues. Sequenced material: PBMCs or T cells enriched from blood (not recorded which). The receptor was isolated from a woman under 40 with acute COVID-19. The chain couples TRBV14 to TRBJ2-5, with a possible D match to TRBD1 (6 bases). The CDR3 DNA follows: TGTGCCAGCAGCCAAGATCGACAGGTTCAGTACTTC. Protein sequence: CASSQDRQVQYF.